The present T cell receptor beta chain was sequenced within a study of T cell changes during pregnancy in multiple sclerosis. V was pared by 2 bases and J by 2 bases, with 14 bases between. Germline CDR1 and CDR2: SGDLS and YYNGEE. The CDR3 length is 16 residues. Some clones are missing from TCRdb's copy, which holds only in-frame ones; the method was immunoSEQ multiplex PCR. There are approximately 60,000 clones in the sample; over 75% occur only once, and 0.8% to 1% lies in the top ten. The clonotype originates from a female donor with multiple sclerosis, enrolled in a pregnancy study. This sequence joins TRBV9 and TRBJ1-5, with D perhaps TRBD1 (5 bases). The source was peripheral blood, collected before pregnancy. CDR3 nucleotides: TGTGCCAGCAGCGTGGGGGAGGGGATCGGCAATCAGCCCCAGCATTTT. This encodes CASSVGEGIGNQPQHF.